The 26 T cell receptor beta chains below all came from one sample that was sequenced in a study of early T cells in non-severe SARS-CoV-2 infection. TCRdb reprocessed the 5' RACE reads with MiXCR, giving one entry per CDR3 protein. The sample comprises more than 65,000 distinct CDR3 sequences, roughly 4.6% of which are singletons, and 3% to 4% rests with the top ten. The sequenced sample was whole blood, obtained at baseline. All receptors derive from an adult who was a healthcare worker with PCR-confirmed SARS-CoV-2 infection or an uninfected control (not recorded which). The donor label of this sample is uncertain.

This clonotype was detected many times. For the CDR3, the DNA is TGCGCCAGCAGCCAATCACACTCTGGAAACACCATATATTTT. This codes for CASSQSHSGNTIYF. The chain couples TRBV5-1 to TRBJ1-3; D gene ambiguous. The CDR3 has 14 amino acids. Germline values: CDR1 SGHRS, CDR2 YFSETQ. Deletions cut 4 bases from V and 0 bases from J, with 8 bases between.

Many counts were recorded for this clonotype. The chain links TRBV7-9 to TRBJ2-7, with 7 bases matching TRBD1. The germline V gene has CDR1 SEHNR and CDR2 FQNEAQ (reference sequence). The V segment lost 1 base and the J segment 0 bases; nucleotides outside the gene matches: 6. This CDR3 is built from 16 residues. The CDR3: CASSLEQDRDSYEQYF. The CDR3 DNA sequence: TGTGCCAGCAGCTTAGAGCAAGACAGGGACTCCTACGAGCAGTACTTC.

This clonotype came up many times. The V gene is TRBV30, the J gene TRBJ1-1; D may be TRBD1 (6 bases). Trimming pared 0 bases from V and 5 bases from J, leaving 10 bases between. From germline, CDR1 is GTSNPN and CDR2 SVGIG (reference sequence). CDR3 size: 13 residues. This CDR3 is CAWSVQGKTEAFF. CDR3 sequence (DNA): TGTGCCTGGAGTGTACAGGGAAAGACTGAAGCTTTCTTT. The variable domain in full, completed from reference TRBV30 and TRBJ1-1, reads SQTIHQWPATLVQPVGSPLSLECTVEGTSNPNLYWYRQAAGRGLQLLFYSVGIGQISSEVPQNLSASRPQDRQFILSSKKLLLSDSGFYLCAWSVQGKTEAFFGQGTRLTVV.

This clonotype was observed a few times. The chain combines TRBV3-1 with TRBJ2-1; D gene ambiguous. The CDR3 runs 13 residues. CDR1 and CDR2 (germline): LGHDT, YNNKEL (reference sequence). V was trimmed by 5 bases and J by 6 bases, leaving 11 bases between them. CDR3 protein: CASSVSSLNEQFF. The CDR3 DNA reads TGTGCCAGCAGCGTCAGCAGCCTCAATGAGCAGTTCTTC.

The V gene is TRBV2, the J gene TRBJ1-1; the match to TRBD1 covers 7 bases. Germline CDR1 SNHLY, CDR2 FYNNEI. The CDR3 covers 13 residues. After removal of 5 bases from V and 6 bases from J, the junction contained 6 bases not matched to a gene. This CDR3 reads CASSRQGFAEAFF. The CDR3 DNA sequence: TGTGCCAGCAGTAGACAGGGTTTTGCTGAAGCTTTCTTT.

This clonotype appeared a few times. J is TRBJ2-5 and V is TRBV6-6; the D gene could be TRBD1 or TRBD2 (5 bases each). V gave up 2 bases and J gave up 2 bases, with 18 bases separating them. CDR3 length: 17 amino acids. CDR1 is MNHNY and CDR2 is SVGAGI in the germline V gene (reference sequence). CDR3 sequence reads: CASSYEGIGGLQETQYF. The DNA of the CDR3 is TGTGCCAGCAGTTACGAGGGGATTGGCGGCCTTCAAGAGACCCAGTACTTC.

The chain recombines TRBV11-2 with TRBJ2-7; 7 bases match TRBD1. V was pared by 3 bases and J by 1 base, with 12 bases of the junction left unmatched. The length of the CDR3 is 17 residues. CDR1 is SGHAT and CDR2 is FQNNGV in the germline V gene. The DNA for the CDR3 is TGTGCCAGCAGCTTTCGACAGGGACAGATACTTTCCTACGAGCAGTACTTC. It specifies CASSFRQGQILSYEQYF.

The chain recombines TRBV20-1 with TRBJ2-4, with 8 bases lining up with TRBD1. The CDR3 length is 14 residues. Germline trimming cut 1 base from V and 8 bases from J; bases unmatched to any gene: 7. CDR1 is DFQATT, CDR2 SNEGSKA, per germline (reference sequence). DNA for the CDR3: TGCAGTGCTAGAGCCAGACAGGGGTTGGACATTCAGTACTTC. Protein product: CSARARQGLDIQYF.

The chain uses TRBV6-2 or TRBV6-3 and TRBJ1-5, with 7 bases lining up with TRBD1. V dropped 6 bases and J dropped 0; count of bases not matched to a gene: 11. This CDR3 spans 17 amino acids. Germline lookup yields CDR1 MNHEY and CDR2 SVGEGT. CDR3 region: CASSPTATGVSNQPQHF. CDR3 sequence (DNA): TGTGCCAGCAGCCCCACCGCTACAGGGGTTAGCAATCAGCCCCAGCATTTT.

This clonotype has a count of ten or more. Here the CDR3 reads CASRQLPGPNEKLFF. In DNA, the CDR3 is TGTGCCAGCCGTCAATTGCCGGGACCTAATGAAAAACTGTTTTTT. The genes are TRBV18 and TRBJ1-4, with D maybe TRBD1 (5 bases). Germline CDR1 reads KGHSH; CDR2 reads LQKENI. V was trimmed by 8 bases and J by 3 bases, leaving 16 bases between them. The length of the CDR3 is 15 residues. The whole variable domain, filled in from reference TRBV18 and TRBJ1-4, reads NAGVMQNPRHLVRRRGQEARLRCSPMKGHSHVYWYRQLPEEGLKFMVYLQKENIIDESGMPKERFSAEFPKEGPSILRIQQVVRGDSAAYFCASRQLPGPNEKLFFGSGTQLSVL.

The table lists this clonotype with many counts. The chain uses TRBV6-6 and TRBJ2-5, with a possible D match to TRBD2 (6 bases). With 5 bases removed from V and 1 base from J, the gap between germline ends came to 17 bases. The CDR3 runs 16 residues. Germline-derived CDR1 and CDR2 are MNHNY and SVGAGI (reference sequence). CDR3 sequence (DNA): TGTGCCAGCAGTCCCGGTAGCGGTTCTATCCAAGAGACCCAGTACTTC. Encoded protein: CASSPGSGSIQETQYF.

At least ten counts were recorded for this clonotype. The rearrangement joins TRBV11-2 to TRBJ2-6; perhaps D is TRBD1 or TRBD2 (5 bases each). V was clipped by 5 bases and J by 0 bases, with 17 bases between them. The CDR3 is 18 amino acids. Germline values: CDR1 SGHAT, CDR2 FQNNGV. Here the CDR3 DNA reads TGTGCCAGCAGCGCAACGGGACGGGGAATCTCTGGGGCCAACGTCCTGACTTTC. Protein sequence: CASSATGRGISGANVLTF.

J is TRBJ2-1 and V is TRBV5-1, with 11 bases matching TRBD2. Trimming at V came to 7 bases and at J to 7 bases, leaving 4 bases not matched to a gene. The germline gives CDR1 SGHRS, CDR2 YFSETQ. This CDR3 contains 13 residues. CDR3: CASLAGGRNEQFF. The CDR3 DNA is TGCGCCAGCCTAGCGGGGGGAAGGAATGAGCAGTTCTTC.

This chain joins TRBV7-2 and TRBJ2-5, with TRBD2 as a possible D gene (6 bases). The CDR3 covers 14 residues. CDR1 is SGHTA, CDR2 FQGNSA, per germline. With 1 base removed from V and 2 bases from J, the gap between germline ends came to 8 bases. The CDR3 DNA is TGTGCCAGCAGCTTAGAGGCGGGGCAAGAGACCCAGTACTTC. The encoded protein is CASSLEAGQETQYF.

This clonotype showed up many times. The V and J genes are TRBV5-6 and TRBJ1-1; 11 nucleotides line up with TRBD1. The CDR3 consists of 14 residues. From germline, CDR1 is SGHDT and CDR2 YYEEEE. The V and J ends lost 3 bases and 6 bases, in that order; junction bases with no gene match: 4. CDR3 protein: CASSYGTGGAEAFF. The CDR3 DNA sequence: TGTGCCAGCAGCTACGGGACAGGGGGAGCTGAAGCTTTCTTT. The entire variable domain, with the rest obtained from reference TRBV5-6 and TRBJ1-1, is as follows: DAGVTQSPTHLIKTRGQQVTLRCSPKSGHDTVSWYQQALGQGPQFIFQYYEEEERQRGNFPDRFSGHQFPNYSSELNVNALLLGDSALYLCASSYGTGGAEAFFGQGTRLTVV.

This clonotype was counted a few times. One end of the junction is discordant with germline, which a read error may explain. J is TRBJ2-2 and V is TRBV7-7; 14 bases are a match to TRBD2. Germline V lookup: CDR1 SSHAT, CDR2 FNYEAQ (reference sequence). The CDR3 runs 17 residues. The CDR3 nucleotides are TGTGCTAGCAGCCGGGGACTAGCGGGGGCCGGGAGCGGGGAGCTGTTTTTT. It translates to CASSRGLAGAGSGELFF.

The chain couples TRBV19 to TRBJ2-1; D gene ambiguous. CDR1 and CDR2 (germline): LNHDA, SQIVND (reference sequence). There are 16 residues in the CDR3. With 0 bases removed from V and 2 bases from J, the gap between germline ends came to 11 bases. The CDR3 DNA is TGTGCCAGTAGTATAGATCCAGCGACCACCTACAATGAGCAGTTCTTC. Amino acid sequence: CASSIDPATTYNEQFF.

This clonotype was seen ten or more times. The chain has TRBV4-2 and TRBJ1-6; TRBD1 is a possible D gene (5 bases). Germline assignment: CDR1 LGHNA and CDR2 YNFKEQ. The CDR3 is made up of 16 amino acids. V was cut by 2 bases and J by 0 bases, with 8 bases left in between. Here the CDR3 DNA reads TGTGCCAGCAGCCAATCTGACAGCTCCTATAATTCACCCCTCCACTTT. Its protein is CASSQSDSSYNSPLHF.

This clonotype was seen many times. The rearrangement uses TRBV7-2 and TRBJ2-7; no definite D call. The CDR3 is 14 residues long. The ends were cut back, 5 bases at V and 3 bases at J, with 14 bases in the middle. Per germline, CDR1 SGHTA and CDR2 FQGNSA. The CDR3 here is CASSPGQAHYEQYF. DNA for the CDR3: TGTGCCAGCAGCCCCGGGCAGGCCCACTACGAGCAGTACTTC.

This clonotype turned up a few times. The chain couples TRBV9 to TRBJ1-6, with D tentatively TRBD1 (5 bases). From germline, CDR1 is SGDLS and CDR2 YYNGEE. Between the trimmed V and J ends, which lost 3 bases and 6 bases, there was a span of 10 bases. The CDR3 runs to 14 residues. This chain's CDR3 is CASSGGRVNSPLHF. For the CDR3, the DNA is TGTGCCAGCAGCGGTGGCAGGGTTAATTCACCCCTCCACTTT.

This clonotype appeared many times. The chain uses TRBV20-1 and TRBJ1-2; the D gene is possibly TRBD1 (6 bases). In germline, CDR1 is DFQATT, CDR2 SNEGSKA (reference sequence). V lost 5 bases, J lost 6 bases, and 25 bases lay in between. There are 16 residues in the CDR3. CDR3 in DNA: TGCAGTGCTTACGAGGGGGTGGCCGGAGCAGGGAATGGCTACACCTTC. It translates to CSAYEGVAGAGNGYTF.

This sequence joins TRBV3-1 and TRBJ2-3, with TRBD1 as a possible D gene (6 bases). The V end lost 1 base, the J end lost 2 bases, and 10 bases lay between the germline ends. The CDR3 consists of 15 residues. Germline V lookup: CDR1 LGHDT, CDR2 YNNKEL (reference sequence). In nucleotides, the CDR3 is TGTGCCAGCAGCCAAGCTACAGGGCACACAGATACGCAGTATTTT. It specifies CASSQATGHTDTQYF.

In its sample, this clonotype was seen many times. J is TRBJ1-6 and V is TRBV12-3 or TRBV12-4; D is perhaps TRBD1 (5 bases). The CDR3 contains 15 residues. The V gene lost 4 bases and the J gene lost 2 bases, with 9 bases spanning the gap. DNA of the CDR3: TGTGCCAGCAGTTGGGGGGAAACCTATAATTCACCCCTCCACTTT. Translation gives CASSWGETYNSPLHF.

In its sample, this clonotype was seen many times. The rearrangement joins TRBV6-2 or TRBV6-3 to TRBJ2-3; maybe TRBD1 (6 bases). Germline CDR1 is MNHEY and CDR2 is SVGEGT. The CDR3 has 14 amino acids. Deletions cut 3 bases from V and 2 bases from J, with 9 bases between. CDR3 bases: TGTGCCAGCAGTTATGGGGGCCCCACAGATACGCAGTATTTT. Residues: CASSYGGPTDTQYF.

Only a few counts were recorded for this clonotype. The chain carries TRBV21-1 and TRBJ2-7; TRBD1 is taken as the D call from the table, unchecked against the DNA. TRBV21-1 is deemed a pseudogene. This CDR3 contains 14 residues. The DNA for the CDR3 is TGTGCCAGCGACGGTGCCGGGACAGCCGACGAGCAGTACTTC. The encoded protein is CASDGAGTADEQYF.

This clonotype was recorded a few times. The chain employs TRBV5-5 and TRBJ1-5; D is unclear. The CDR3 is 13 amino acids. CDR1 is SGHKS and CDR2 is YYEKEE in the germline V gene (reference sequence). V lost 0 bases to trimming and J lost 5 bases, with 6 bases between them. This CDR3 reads CASSLGPDQPQHF. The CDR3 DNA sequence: TGTGCCAGCAGCTTGGGACCCGATCAGCCCCAGCATTTT.